Reported below is one TCR beta chain. The cohort comprised adults aged about 18 to 89 years residing in about 25 US areas. Self-reported history from a screening survey and questionnaire set each donor's cohort. CDR1 and CDR2 from the germline V gene are LGHNA and YNFKEQ. Trimming cost V 2 bases and J 5 bases; bases outside gene matches: 10. This CDR3 is built from 16 residues. This sample is part of a study of blood T cell repertoires in COVID-19. The wider study: From T cells, B-cell-depleted T cells, or PBMCs came the material, which was cDNA or gDNA.

In the study's own analysis: It was from reference gene primer amplification that nucleated cell counts were estimated. Using immunoSEQ multiplex PCR, the repertoire was profiled, and TCRdb retains in-frame clones only, with some absent. V and J calls plus clone size are reproduced from that table; the DNA served to infer D and trimming. The table records over 100,000 clones, 80% to 85% of them present only once. Sequencing was done on a sample of PBMCs or T cells enriched from blood (not recorded which). The TCR sequence derives from a woman in her thirties who had recovered from COVID-19. The chain links TRBV4-2 to TRBJ2-3, with 7 bases fitting TRBD2. The CDR3 is CASSQIWAGVGDTQYF. Here the CDR3 DNA reads TGTGCCAGCAGCCAAATTTGGGCGGGAGTTGGAGATACGCAGTATTTT.